What follows are 10 T cell receptor beta chains derived from one specimen sequenced in a study of cytotoxic CD8 clonotypes in ibrutinib-treated CLL. Using immunoSEQ multiplex PCR, the repertoire was profiled, and TCRdb retains in-frame clones only, with some absent. The sample carries about 130,000 clones, 70% to 90% recorded once. The source material was PBMCs, sampled after 24 months of ibrutinib treatment. Every receptor here comes from a human donor with chronic lymphocytic leukemia.

The J gene is TRBJ1-4, the V gene TRBV7-7, with D possibly matching TRBD1 (5 bases). V was shortened by 0 bases and J by 10 bases, with 12 bases between the two germline ends. The CDR3 has 14 amino acids. Per the germline V gene, CDR1 is SSHAT and CDR2 is FNYEAQ (reference sequence). The CDR3: CASSLAQGDGKLFF. The CDR3, as DNA: TGTGCCAGCAGCTTAGCGCAGGGCGACGGAAAACTGTTTTTT.

A few counts support this clone. This chain connects TRBV2 to TRBJ1-5, with TRBD1 as a possible D gene (5 bases). CDR1 and CDR2 from the germline V gene are SNHLY and FYNNEI. Between the trimmed V and J ends, which lost 5 bases and 4 bases, there was a span of 9 bases. The CDR3 runs 13 residues. This CDR3 reads CASSSTGNQPQHF. CDR3 nucleotides: TGTGCCAGCAGTTCTACAGGTAATCAGCCCCAGCATTTT.

This clone was found many times. The rearrangement uses TRBV25-1 and TRBJ1-4; possible D gene TRBD1, 5 bases. Germline V gene lookup returns CDR1 MGHDK and CDR2 SYGVNS. The CDR3 sequence is 17 residues long. Trimming left V 7 bases short and J 2 bases short, with 20 bases between. The CDR3 region has the DNA TGTGCCAGCATACCCCGGGACGGAGGTAGGACTAATGAAAAACTGTTTTTT. This translates into CASIPRDGGRTNEKLFF.

This clone was picked up one time. The gene calls are TRBV7-2 and TRBJ1-2; D perhaps matches TRBD1 (5 bases). This CDR3 is 13 amino acids long. From germline, CDR1 is SGHTA and CDR2 FQGNSA. Trimming took off 8 bases at V and 3 bases at J, with 13 bases between the two ends. The CDR3 spells CASGPGTHYGYTF. The CDR3 bases are TGTGCCAGCGGACCGGGGACTCACTATGGCTACACCTTC.

V gene TRBV10-3 combines with J gene TRBJ2-5; TRBD2 matches 13 bases. Germline V gene lookup returns CDR1 ENHRY and CDR2 SYGVKD. Trimming at V came to 4 bases and at J to 1 base, leaving 0 bases not matched to a gene. CDR3 length equals 15 residues. CDR3 amino acids: CAISGTSGGQETQYF. The CDR3 bases are TGTGCCATCAGTGGGACTAGCGGGGGCCAAGAGACCCAGTACTTC.

The chain carries TRBV30 and TRBJ1-5; D is unresolved. This CDR3 spans 13 amino acids. V lost 3 bases and J lost 0, with 6 bases in between. CDR1 GTSNPN and CDR2 SVGIG come from the germline V gene (reference sequence). Here the CDR3 DNA reads TGTGCCTGGAGCCACAATAGCAATCAGCCCCAGCATTTT. As protein: CAWSHNSNQPQHF.

This chain uses TRBV15 with TRBJ1-1; D gene uncertain. The germline V and J ends were trimmed by 0 bases and 1 base, with 9 bases remaining between them. In germline, CDR1 is LNHNV, CDR2 YYDKDF (reference sequence). This CDR3 has 15 amino acids. CDR3 protein: CATSRDPKKNTEAFF. For the CDR3, the DNA is TGTGCCACCAGCAGAGATCCTAAGAAGAACACTGAAGCTTTCTTT.

The chain uses TRBV4-3 and TRBJ1-2, with D possibly TRBD1 on 6 matching bases. The CDR3 runs 14 residues. The germline V gene has CDR1 LGHNA and CDR2 YSLEER. V lost 0 bases to trimming and J lost 8 bases, with 13 bases between them. The CDR3: CASSQEQGSKGYTF. The CDR3 region has the DNA TGCGCCAGCAGCCAAGAACAGGGTAGTAAGGGCTACACCTTC.

The chain joins TRBV27 to TRBJ2-7; the D is unclear. Germline V gene data show CDR1 as MNHEY and CDR2 as SMNVEV (reference sequence). Trimming pared 6 bases from V and 6 bases from J, leaving 18 bases between. CDR3 length: 14 residues. This chain's CDR3 is CASSLVGPRSEQYF. CDR3 DNA: TGTGCCAGCAGCCTAGTAGGCCCTCGGAGCGAGCAGTACTTC.

The rearrangement links TRBV30 to TRBJ1-5, with D tentatively TRBD1 (5 bases). V was trimmed by 0 bases and J by 3 bases, leaving 9 bases between them. This CDR3 comprises 14 residues. The germline gives CDR1 GTSNPN, CDR2 SVGIG (reference sequence). CDR3: CAWSVGGTNQPQHF. The DNA of the CDR3 is TGTGCCTGGAGTGTGGGAGGGACCAATCAGCCCCAGCATTTT.